Detailed here is one T cell receptor beta chain. This record comes from a study of blood T cell repertoires in COVID-19. CDR1 is SGHRS and CDR2 is YFSETQ in the germline V gene. This CDR3 has 18 residues. V gave up 0 bases and J gave up 2 bases; unmatched junction bases: 8. Profiled with immunoSEQ multiplex PCR; TCRdb holds only in-frame clones, not every one. In the table there are 100,000 to 150,000 clones, just under 80% of which are singletons. The chain links TRBV5-1 to TRBJ2-3, with TRBD2 matching 11 bases. This TCR was sampled from a human donor in a cohort sampled during active COVID-19. The sequencing input was peripheral blood. The CDR3 loop is CASSLGLAGGLNTDTQYF. The CDR3 DNA reads as TGCGCCAGCAGCTTGGGGCTAGCGGGAGGATTGAACACAGATACGCAGTATTTT.